Listed here are 20 T cell receptor beta chains from one sample, sequenced in a study of blood T cell repertoires in COVID-19. TCRdb's copy holds only in-frame clones and misses some; the assay was immunoSEQ multiplex PCR. The table records just over 250,000 clones, about nine tenths of them present only once. The sequencing sample was made of peripheral blood. These receptors came from a man aged 40-49 years who had recovered from COVID-19.

Comment on this clone: The sample has other DNA sequences that encode this CDR3 too. V and J are TRBV25-1 and TRBJ2-7, with 9 bases that match TRBD2. Trimming removed 6 bases from V and 4 bases from J; junction bases left unmatched: 4. Germline CDR1 is MGHDK and CDR2 is SYGVNS. The CDR3 is made up of 13 amino acids. The CDR3 region is CASRTSGSYEQYF. CDR3 sequence (DNA): TGTGCCAGCAGGACTAGCGGTAGTTACGAGCAGTACTTC.

The chain combines TRBV4-3 with TRBJ1-4; the D is unclear. The germline CDR1 and CDR2 sequences are LGHNA and YSLEER. The CDR3 is 13 residues long. V was cut by 0 bases and J by 5 bases, with 4 bases left in between. The CDR3 nucleotides are TGCGCCAGCAGCCAAGACTTGAATGAAAAACTGTTTTTT. This translates into CASSQDLNEKLFF.

The J gene is TRBJ1-5, the V gene TRBV10-2, with 12 bases aligning to TRBD1. Germline V gives CDR1 WSHSY, CDR2 SAAADI. Germline trimming cut 10 bases from V and 5 bases from J; bases unmatched to any gene: 6. The CDR3 consists of 14 residues. This CDR3 is CATTGTGGDQPQHF. The DNA for the CDR3 is TGCGCCACCACCGGGACAGGGGGCGATCAGCCCCAGCATTTT.

V usage is TRBV7-9 and J usage is TRBJ2-1; tentatively, D is TRBD1 (5 bases). The V gene's germline CDR1 is SEHNR and CDR2 FQNEAQ (reference sequence). V lost 0 bases to trimming and J lost 15 bases, with 12 bases between them. This CDR3 is 12 amino acids long. The CDR3 DNA sequence: TGTGCCAGCAGCTTAGCAAACAGGCAGGTGTTCTTC. Translation: CASSLANRQVFF.

The J gene is TRBJ2-1, the V gene TRBV2, with a weak D call TRBD2 (6 bases). Germline lookup yields CDR1 SNHLY and CDR2 FYNNEI. The V and J ends lost 3 bases and 0 bases respectively, with 9 bases between them. The CDR3 totals 15 residues. CDR3 DNA: TGTGCCAGCAGTGAGCGGGGCAGCTCCTACAATGAGCAGTTCTTC. This gives the protein CASSERGSSYNEQFF.

The V and J genes are TRBV4-1 and TRBJ2-1; TRBD2 matches 13 bases. Looked up from germline, CDR1 is MGHRA and CDR2 is YSYEKL. V lost 2 bases to trimming and J lost 9 bases; unmatched junction nucleotides: 19. The CDR3 is 20 residues long. Written as DNA, the CDR3 is TGCGCCAGCAGCCAACCGACAGGGCGGTGGACTAGCGGGGGTTTACGTGAGCAGTTCTTC. It codes for CASSQPTGRWTSGGLREQFF.

V usage is TRBV6-5 and J usage is TRBJ2-1; D is ambiguous. Germline CDR1 reads MNHEY; CDR2 reads SVGAGI. The germline V and J ends were trimmed by 7 bases and 12 bases, with 19 bases remaining between them. The CDR3 is 13 residues long. The CDR3 here is CASTESPTLGQFF. The DNA of the CDR3 is TGTGCCAGCACCGAATCCCCGACTCTTGGGCAGTTCTTC.

The CDR3 region has the DNA TGTGCCAGCAGCGAAGGACAGGAGCTGTACTATGGCTACACCTTC. This gives the protein CASSEGQELYYGYTF. This chain connects TRBV9 to TRBJ1-2; the match to TRBD1 covers 7 bases. The J segment lost 3 bases and the V segment lost 3 bases, leaving 8 bases of the junction unmatched. CDR1 is SGDLS and CDR2 is YYNGEE in the germline V gene. The CDR3 consists of 15 residues.

This clone was observed a handful of times. This chain links TRBV4-1 with TRBJ1-1; a possible D gene is TRBD1 (5 bases). Germline V gene lookup returns CDR1 MGHRA and CDR2 YSYEKL. The CDR3 loop spans 12 amino acids. The V end lost 1 base, the J end lost 11 bases, and 11 bases lay between the germline ends. The CDR3, as DNA: TGCGCCAGCAGCCAAGTCAGGGAGGCGGCTTTCTTT. Translated, it gives CASSQVREAAFF.

The genes are TRBV9 and TRBJ2-1; tentatively, D is TRBD2 (6 bases). CDR1 is SGDLS, CDR2 YYNGEE, per germline. CDR3 length: 15 residues. V was pared by 1 base and J by 3 bases, with 11 bases between. The CDR3 DNA follows: TGTGCCAGCAGCGTACGGGACTCGCTCTACAATGAGCAGTTCTTC. Translating it yields CASSVRDSLYNEQFF.

In this sample, this clone turned up once. The V call is TRBV7-2, the J call TRBJ2-2; D may be TRBD1 (5 bases). The V and J ends lost 0 bases and 5 bases respectively, with 10 bases between them. This CDR3 contains 15 residues. The germline V gene encodes CDR1 SGHTA and CDR2 FQGNSA. CDR3 nucleotides: TGTGCCAGCAGCTTAGCCTGGACAACAACCGGGGAGCTGTTTTTT. It is translated as CASSLAWTTTGELFF.

The V call is TRBV15, the J call TRBJ2-7; TRBD1 agrees at 11 bases. V dropped 3 bases and J dropped 5; count of bases not matched to a gene: 3. This CDR3 spans 14 amino acids. The V gene's germline CDR1 is LNHNV and CDR2 YYDKDF (reference sequence). Here the CDR3 DNA reads TGTGCCACCAGCAGGGACAGGGGGCAAGACGAGCAGTACTTC. It translates to CATSRDRGQDEQYF.

The chain has TRBV5-1 and TRBJ1-3; D call uncertain. The V end lost 7 bases, the J end lost 4 bases, and 15 bases lay between the germline ends. This CDR3 is 14 amino acids long. Looked up from germline, CDR1 is SGHRS and CDR2 is YFSETQ. The CDR3 loop reads CASQGLGGGNTIYF. The CDR3 coding sequence is TGCGCCAGCCAAGGGCTGGGCGGGGGAAACACCATATATTTT.

This sequence joins TRBV5-6 and TRBJ1-6; D is uncertain. Germline V gene sequence: CDR1 SGHDT, CDR2 YYEEEE. The V gene lost 1 base and the J gene lost 4 bases, with 9 bases spanning the gap. The CDR3 covers 15 residues. This CDR3 reads CASSLFPGYNSPLHF. CDR3 sequence (DNA): TGTGCCAGCAGCTTGTTTCCGGGATATAATTCACCCCTCCACTTT.

This clone has only one observation. This sequence joins TRBV4-3 and TRBJ1-6; TRBD1 agrees at 9 bases. This CDR3 has 15 residues. CDR1 and CDR2 (germline): LGHNA, YSLEER. V lost 3 bases and J lost 7; bases outside the gene matches: 4. CDR3 DNA sequence: TGCGCCAGCAGCCATGGCGGGACAGGGAATTCACCCCTCCACTTT. This sequence encodes CASSHGGTGNSPLHF.

The chain uses TRBV5-1 and TRBJ1-2; D ambiguous. The CDR3 covers 15 residues. The V and J ends lost 4 bases and 3 bases respectively, with 16 bases between them. Looked up from germline, CDR1 is SGHRS and CDR2 is YFSETQ. CDR3 DNA: TGCGCCAGCAGCCCCACCGTCCCTAGTCACTATGGCTACACCTTC. Amino acid sequence: CASSPTVPSHYGYTF.

The chain is built from TRBV7-2 and TRBJ2-1; 7 bases agree with TRBD1. This CDR3 is 16 amino acids long. V shed 6 bases, J shed 0 bases, and the junction held 8 bases outside the gene matches. The germline V gene encodes CDR1 SGHTA and CDR2 FQGNSA. The CDR3 is CASSSLRDSSYNEQFF. DNA of the CDR3: TGTGCCAGCAGTTCACTCCGGGACAGCTCCTACAATGAGCAGTTCTTC.

This clone was recorded once. CDR3 bases: TGTGCCAGCAGCGTGGGGCGGGGGGCAACCTACGAGCAGTACTTC. Translation: CASSVGRGATYEQYF. This rearrangement joins TRBV9 to TRBJ2-7, with TRBD2 matching over 8 bases. Unmatched junction bases numbered 6, after V lost 2 bases and J lost 2 bases. The CDR3 loop spans 15 amino acids. The germline gives CDR1 SGDLS, CDR2 YYNGEE.

This chain connects TRBV27 to TRBJ1-6, with D tentatively TRBD1 (5 bases). CDR3 length: 14 residues. V gave up 5 bases and J gave up 8 bases, with 13 bases separating them. Per germline, CDR1 MNHEY and CDR2 SMNVEV (reference sequence). CDR3 sequence reads: CASSRPAGDSPLHF. The CDR3 nucleotides read TGTGCCAGCAGTCGACCCGCGGGGGATTCACCCCTCCACTTT.

The gene calls are TRBV5-6 and TRBJ1-2, with D possibly TRBD1 on 6 matching bases. CDR1 and CDR2 (germline): SGHDT, YYEEEE. Trimming stripped 1 base from V and 2 bases from J, with 9 bases between. The length of the CDR3 is 14 residues. The CDR3 sequence: CASSLYRDNYGYTF. For the CDR3, the DNA is TGTGCCAGCAGCTTGTACAGGGACAACTATGGCTACACCTTC. The full variable domain, with the rest looked up from reference TRBV5-6 and TRBJ1-2, is DAGVTQSPTHLIKTRGQQVTLRCSPKSGHDTVSWYQQALGQGPQFIFQYYEEEERQRGNFPDRFSGHQFPNYSSELNVNALLLGDSALYLCASSLYRDNYGYTFGSGTRLTVV.